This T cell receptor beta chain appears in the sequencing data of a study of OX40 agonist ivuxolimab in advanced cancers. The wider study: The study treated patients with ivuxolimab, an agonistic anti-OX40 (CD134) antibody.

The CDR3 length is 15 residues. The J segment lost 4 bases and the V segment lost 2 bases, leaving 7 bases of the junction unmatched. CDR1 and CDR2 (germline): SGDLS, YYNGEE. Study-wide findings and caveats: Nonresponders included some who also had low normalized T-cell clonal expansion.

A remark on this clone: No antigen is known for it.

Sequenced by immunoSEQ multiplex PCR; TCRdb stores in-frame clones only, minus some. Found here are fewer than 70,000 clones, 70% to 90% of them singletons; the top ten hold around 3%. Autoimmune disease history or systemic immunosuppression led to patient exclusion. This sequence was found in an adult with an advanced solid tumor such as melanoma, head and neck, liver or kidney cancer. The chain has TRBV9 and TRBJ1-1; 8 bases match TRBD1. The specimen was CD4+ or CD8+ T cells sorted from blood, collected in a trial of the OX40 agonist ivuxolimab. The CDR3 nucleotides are TGTGCCAGCAGCGTCGGACGTACAGGGGGCACTGAAGCTTTCTTT. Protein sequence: CASSVGRTGGTEAFF. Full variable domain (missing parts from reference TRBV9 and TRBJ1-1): DSGVTQTPKHLITATGQRVTLRCSPRSGDLSVYWYQQSLDQGLQFLIQYYNGEERAKGNILERFSAQQFPDLHSELNLSSLELGDSALYFCASSVGRTGGTEAFFGQGTRLTVV.